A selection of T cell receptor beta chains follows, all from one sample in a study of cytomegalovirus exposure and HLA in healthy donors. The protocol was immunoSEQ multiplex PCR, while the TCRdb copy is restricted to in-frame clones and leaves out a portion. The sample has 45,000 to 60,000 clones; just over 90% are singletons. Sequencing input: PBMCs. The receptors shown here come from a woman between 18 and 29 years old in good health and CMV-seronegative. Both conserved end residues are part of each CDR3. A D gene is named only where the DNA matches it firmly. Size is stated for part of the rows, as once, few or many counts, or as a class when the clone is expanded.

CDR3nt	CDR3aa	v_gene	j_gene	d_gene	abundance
TGTGCCAGCAGCCTGGAAACAGGGGGACGTTCACCCCTCCACTTT	CASSLETGGRSPLHF	TRBV7-3	TRBJ1-6	TRBD1	NA
TGTGCCAGTAAGAGGCGACAGGATTCTAACTATGGCTACACCTTC	CASKRRQDSNYGYTF	TRBV19	TRBJ1-2	NA	NA
TGTGCCAGCAGTCTTTCATTGTATATGGCCAATGAGCAGTTCTTC	CASSLSLYMANEQFF	TRBV27	TRBJ2-1	NA	NA
TGTGCCAGCAGCCAGAGGTCGGGGTACGGCGGGGAGCTGTTTTTT	CASSQRSGYGGELFF	TRBV5-4	TRBJ2-2	NA	NA
TGTGCCAGCAGCGACAGGGGTGAGGGCCACGAGCAGTACTTC	CASSDRGEGHEQYF	TRBV5-4	TRBJ2-7	TRBD1	NA
TGTGCCAGCAGCTTGACCGACAGGGGGCGCTTTTCCTATGGCTACACCTTC	CASSLTDRGRFSYGYTF	TRBV5-5	TRBJ1-2	TRBD1	NA
TGTGCCAGCAGCGTAGCGGGGGGCTCAAAACAAGAGACCCAGTACTTC	CASSVAGGSKQETQYF	TRBV9	TRBJ2-5	NA	NA
TGTGCCAGCAGCTTAGAAGGATCTAGCCTCGGGGCCCAGTACTTC	CASSLEGSSLGAQYF	TRBV13	TRBJ2-5	NA	NA
TGTGCCAGCAGTCCAGGGGGAACTGAAGCTTTCTTT	CASSPGGTEAFF	TRBV11-3	TRBJ1-1	TRBD1	NA
TGTGCCAGCAGCTTAGTTCGGGATGGAAAACTGTTTTTT	CASSLVRDGKLFF	TRBV11-3	TRBJ1-4	NA	NA
TGCAGCGTTCTCGGACAGGGGGTGACCAATGAGCAGTTCTTC	CSVLGQGVTNEQFF	TRBV29-1	TRBJ2-1	TRBD1	few
TGTGCCAGCAGTGAGGGGCGGGGGGGCCACAATGAGCAGTTCTTC	CASSEGRGGHNEQFF	TRBV6-4	TRBJ2-1	TRBD2	NA
TGCGCCAGCAGCACCCGGGACAGGTACAATCGAGATGAGCAGTTCTTC	CASSTRDRYNRDEQFF	TRBV5-1	TRBJ2-1	TRBD1	NA
TGTGCCAGCAGCTTGGTCGCGGGACGTATTAGCACAGATACGCAGTATTTT	CASSLVAGRISTDTQYF	TRBV5-4	TRBJ2-3	NA	NA
TGTGCCAGCAGCAAAAGCGGGATGCATTACGAGCAGTACTTC	CASSKSGMHYEQYF	TRBV11-3	TRBJ2-7	TRBD2	NA
TGTGCCATCCAAAGCCGGGAAAACACTGAAGCTTTCTTT	CAIQSRENTEAFF	TRBV10-3	TRBJ1-1	NA	NA
TGTGCCAGCAGCCTTAAACGAGCGCACCCCTACAATGAGCAGTTCTTC	CASSLKRAHPYNEQFF	TRBV9	TRBJ2-1	NA	once
TGTGCCAGCAGCTCCGGACAGGCTGGAAACACCATATATTTT	CASSSGQAGNTIYF	TRBV5-5	TRBJ1-3	TRBD1	NA
TGTGCCAGCAGTTTTTCCGGACTAGCGGGAGTCAATGAGCAGTTCTTC	CASSFSGLAGVNEQFF	TRBV28	TRBJ2-1	TRBD2	NA
TGTGCCTGGAGTCGACCGGACAGAGATCAGCCCCAGCATTTT	CAWSRPDRDQPQHF	TRBV30	TRBJ1-5	NA	NA
TGTGCCAGCAGCTTACGGTATCCTTACAATGAGCAGTTCTTC	CASSLRYPYNEQFF	TRBV5-6	TRBJ2-1	NA	few
TGTGCCAGCAGTCCCCTTACAGGGCAGGGTGGGAATGAGCAGTTCTTC	CASSPLTGQGGNEQFF	TRBV11-2	TRBJ2-1	NA	NA